This T cell receptor (beta chain) was documented in a study of read filtering for tumor transcriptome and immune sequencing. At the level of the study: TCR-mapped reads were about 3.5 to 11 million with IR-seq versus about 80 to 1273 with RNA-seq. Study-level points and caveats: In IR-seq, single-read clonotypes were approximately 79% of clonotypes but around 4% of reads. Compared with RNA-seq, IR-seq gave much higher clonotype depth and reliability. IR-seq and RNA-seq agreed better without single-read clonotypes.

This clonotype was seen repeatedly, ten times or more. The antigen is unknown. V dropped 1 base and J dropped 6; count of bases not matched to a gene: 9. Germline V lookup: CDR1 MGHRA, CDR2 YSYEKL. The CDR3 loop spans 16 amino acids. The library was built from roughly 400 ng RNA with molecular barcoded adaptors for alpha/delta and beta/gamma chains. TCRdb re-called the reads through MiXCR, storing one row per CDR3 protein. The repertoire has about 39,000 distinct CDR3 sequences, roughly an eighth of them found once; the top ten carry 6% to 7%. The chain couples TRBV4-1 to TRBJ2-1; 7 bases are a match to TRBD2. The receptor was isolated from a donor at least 40 years old with multiple myeloma. Input material: a population of CD138-negative cells sorted from bone marrow. The CDR3 DNA follows: TGCGCCAGCAGCCAAGTGAAAGCGGGATCGTCCAATGAGCAGTTCTTC. This gives the protein CASSQVKAGSSNEQFF.